These 11 T cell receptor beta chains were all obtained from the same sample, sequenced in a study of cytomegalovirus exposure and HLA in healthy donors. PCR involved 60 Vbeta and 13 Jbeta primers. The data were produced by immunoSEQ multiplex PCR, yet TCRdb's version contains in-frame clones alone and is incomplete. The repertoire holds some 130,000 clones, with around four fifths as singletons. Sequenced: PBMCs. These receptors were obtained from a man younger than 45 in good health.

The chain recombines TRBV28 with TRBJ2-7; tentative D call: TRBD2 (5 bases). Trimming cost V 5 bases and J 6 bases, with 23 bases left between them. Germline V lookup: CDR1 MDHEN, CDR2 SYDVKM. The CDR3 is made up of 16 amino acids. The CDR3 spells CASSPDFSPSLREQYF. The CDR3 region has the DNA TGTGCCAGCAGTCCGGACTTTTCCCCCTCCCTACGCGAGCAGTACTTC.

Within the sample, this clone is medium-sized. This rearrangement joins TRBV10-1 to TRBJ2-1; 9 bases line up with TRBD1. The CDR3 length is 15 residues. CDR1 and CDR2 (germline): WNHNN, SYGVQD (reference sequence). V shed 5 bases, J shed 4 bases, and the junction held 6 bases outside the gene matches. DNA for the CDR3: TGCGCCAGCAGTCTGGGACAGGGTTTGTACAATGAGCAGTTCTTC. It translates to CASSLGQGLYNEQFF.

The CDR3 region has the DNA TGTGCCAGCAGCTTAGGACTGGGCTACACCTTC. Translated, it gives CASSLGLGYTF. This rearrangement joins TRBV7-8 to TRBJ1-2; no definite D call. V was clipped by 1 base and J by 8 bases, with 5 bases between them. Germline lookup yields CDR1 SGHVS and CDR2 FQNEAQ. The CDR3 runs 11 residues. The full variable domain, its missing parts supplied by reference TRBV7-8 and TRBJ1-2, is GAGVSQSPRYKVAKRGQDVALRCDPISGHVSLFWYQQALGQGPEFLTYFQNEAQLDKSGLPSDRFFAERPEGSVSTLKIQRTQQEDSAVYLCASSLGLGYTFGSGTRLTVV.

The chain uses TRBV4-1 and TRBJ2-7, with D uncertain. Germline V lookup: CDR1 MGHRA, CDR2 YSYEKL. The CDR3 totals 15 residues. V dropped 0 bases and J dropped 2 bases, with 11 bases sitting between them. The CDR3: CASSQEGYGPYEQYF. The CDR3 DNA reads TGCGCCAGCAGCCAAGAGGGCTATGGGCCCTACGAGCAGTACTTC.

V and J are TRBV6-5 and TRBJ2-7; tentative D call: TRBD2 (6 bases). CDR3 length: 14 residues. V was pared by 2 bases and J by 2 bases, with 10 bases between. Germline CDR1 and CDR2: MNHEY and SVGAGI. CDR3 in DNA: TGTGCCAGCAGTTACGACGGGGGTACCTACGAGCAGTACTTC. The encoded protein is CASSYDGGTYEQYF.

The CDR3 region is CASSVNNGYTF. Written as DNA, the CDR3 is TGTGCCAGCAGCGTAAATAATGGCTACACCTTC. This sequence joins TRBV9 and TRBJ1-2; no firm D call. Germline assignment: CDR1 SGDLS and CDR2 YYNGEE. This CDR3 is built from 11 residues. The ends were cut back, 1 base at V and 6 bases at J, with 4 bases in the middle.

V is TRBV18 and J is TRBJ2-3; 11 bases fit TRBD2. The germline V gene has CDR1 KGHSH and CDR2 LQKENI. The CDR3 covers 17 residues. The V segment lost 6 bases and the J segment 0 bases; nucleotides outside the gene matches: 8. CDR3 DNA: TGTGCCAGCTCGCCCAATAGCGGGAGGGCAAGCACAGATACGCAGTATTTT. It is translated as CASSPNSGRASTDTQYF.

The J gene is TRBJ2-7, the V gene TRBV11-3, with 8 bases fitting TRBD1. Germline CDR1 SGHNT, CDR2 YENEEA. The junction had 6 bases not matched to a gene; V was cut back by 1 base and J by 7 bases. The length of the CDR3 is 14 residues. Here the CDR3 DNA reads TGTGCCAGCAGCTTAGGGACAGGGCAGGGAGAGCAGTACTTC. Residues: CASSLGTGQGEQYF.

Only a few counts were recorded for this clone. This chain uses TRBV25-1 with TRBJ2-3; D possibly corresponds to TRBD2 (5 bases). This CDR3 has 14 residues. CDR1 and CDR2 from the germline V gene are MGHDK and SYGVNS. The V gene lost 3 bases and the J gene lost 3 bases, with 10 bases spanning the gap. In nucleotides, the CDR3 is TGTGCCAGCAGTGACGTAGGGAGAACAGATACGCAGTATTTT. Translated, it gives CASSDVGRTDTQYF.

V is TRBV5-1 and J is TRBJ2-1, with 14 bases aligning to TRBD2. CDR1 and CDR2 (germline): SGHRS, YFSETQ. Trimming took 0 bases from V and 9 from J; bases not matched to a gene: 5. The CDR3 consists of 16 residues. CDR3 in DNA: TGCGCCAGCAGCTTGGGGGGACTAGCGGGAGAGGCTGAGCAGTTCTTC. Protein: CASSLGGLAGEAEQFF.

This clone appeared once. V is TRBV5-5 and J is TRBJ2-7; D uncertain. Deletions cut 0 bases from V and 0 bases from J, with 4 bases between. This CDR3 has 13 residues. Germline V lookup: CDR1 SGHKS, CDR2 YYEKEE (reference sequence). DNA of the CDR3: TGTGCCAGCAGCTTGGCCGGCTCCTACGAGCAGTACTTC. Amino acids: CASSLAGSYEQYF.